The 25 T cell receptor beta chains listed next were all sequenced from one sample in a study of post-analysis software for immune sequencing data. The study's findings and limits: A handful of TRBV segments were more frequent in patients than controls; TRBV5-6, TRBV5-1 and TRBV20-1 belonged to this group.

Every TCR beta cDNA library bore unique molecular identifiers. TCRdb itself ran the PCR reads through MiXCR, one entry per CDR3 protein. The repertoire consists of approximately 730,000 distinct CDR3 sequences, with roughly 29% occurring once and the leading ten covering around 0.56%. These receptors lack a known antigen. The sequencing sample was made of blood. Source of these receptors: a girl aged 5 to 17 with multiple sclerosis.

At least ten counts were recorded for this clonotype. CDR3 region: CASSERAGYNEQFF. The CDR3 bases are TGCGCCAGCAGCGAGAGGGCTGGCTACAATGAGCAGTTCTTC. This chain links TRBV5-1 with TRBJ2-1; tentatively, D is TRBD2 (5 bases). V was cut by 4 bases and J by 3 bases, with 11 bases left in between. Germline V gives CDR1 SGHRS, CDR2 YFSETQ. The CDR3 is 14 residues long.

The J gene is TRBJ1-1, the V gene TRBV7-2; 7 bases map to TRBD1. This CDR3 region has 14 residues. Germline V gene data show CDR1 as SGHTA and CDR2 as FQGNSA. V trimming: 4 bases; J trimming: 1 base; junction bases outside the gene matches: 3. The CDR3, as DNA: TGTGCCAGCAGCTCGGACAGGTGGAACACTGAAGCTTTCTTT. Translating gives CASSSDRWNTEAFF.

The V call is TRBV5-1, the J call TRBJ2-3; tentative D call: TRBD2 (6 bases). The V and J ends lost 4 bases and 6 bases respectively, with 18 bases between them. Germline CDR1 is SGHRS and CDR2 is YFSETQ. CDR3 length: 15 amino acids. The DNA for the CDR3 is TGCGCCAGCAGCCCGCGGCGTAGGGAGGCCGATACGCAGTATTTT. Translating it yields CASSPRRREADTQYF. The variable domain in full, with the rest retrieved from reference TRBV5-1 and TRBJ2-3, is KAGVTQTPRYLIKTRGQQVTLSCSPISGHRSVSWYQQTPGQGLQFLFEYFSETQRNKGNFPGRFSGRQFSNSRSEMNVSTLELGDSALYLCASSPRRREADTQYFGPGTRLTVL.

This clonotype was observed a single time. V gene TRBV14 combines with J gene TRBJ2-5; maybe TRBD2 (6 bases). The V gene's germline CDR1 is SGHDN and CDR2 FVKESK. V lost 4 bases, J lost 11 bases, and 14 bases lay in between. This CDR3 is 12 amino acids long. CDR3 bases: TGTGCCAGCAGCCCCTGGAGGGGTGAGCAGTACTTC. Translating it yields CASSPWRGEQYF.

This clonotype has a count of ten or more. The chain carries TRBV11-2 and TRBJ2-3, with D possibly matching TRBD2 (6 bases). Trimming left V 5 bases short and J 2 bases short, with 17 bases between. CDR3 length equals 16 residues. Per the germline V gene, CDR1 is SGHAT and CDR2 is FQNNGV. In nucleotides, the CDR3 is TGTGCCAGCAGCCGCGGGACCCCCTGGGACACAGATACGCAGTATTTT. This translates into CASSRGTPWDTDTQYF.

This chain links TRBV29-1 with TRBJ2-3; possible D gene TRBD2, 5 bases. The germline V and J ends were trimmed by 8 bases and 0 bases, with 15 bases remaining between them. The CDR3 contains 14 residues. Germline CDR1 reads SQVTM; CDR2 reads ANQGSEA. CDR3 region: CSSPGISSTDTQYF. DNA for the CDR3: TGCAGCTCTCCGGGGATCTCGAGCACAGATACGCAGTATTTT.

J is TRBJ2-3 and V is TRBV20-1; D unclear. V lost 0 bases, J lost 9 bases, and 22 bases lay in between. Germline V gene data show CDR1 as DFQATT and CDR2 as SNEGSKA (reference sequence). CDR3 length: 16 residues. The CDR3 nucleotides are TGCAGTGCTAGAGAGGCTGGAAGAGGCGGTGGATACACGCAGTATTTT. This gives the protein CSAREAGRGGGYTQYF.

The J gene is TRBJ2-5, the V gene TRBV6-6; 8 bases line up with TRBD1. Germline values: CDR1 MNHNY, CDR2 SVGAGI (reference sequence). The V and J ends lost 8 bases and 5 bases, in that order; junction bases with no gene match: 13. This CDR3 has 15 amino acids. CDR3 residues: CASVEGQGAPETQYF. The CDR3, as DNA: TGTGCCAGCGTAGAGGGCCAGGGGGCACCTGAGACCCAGTACTTC.

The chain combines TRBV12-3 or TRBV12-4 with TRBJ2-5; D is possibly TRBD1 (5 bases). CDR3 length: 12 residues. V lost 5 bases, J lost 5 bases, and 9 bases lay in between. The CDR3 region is CASSTYRETQYF. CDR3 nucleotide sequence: TGTGCCAGCAGTACCTACAGGGAGACCCAGTACTTC.

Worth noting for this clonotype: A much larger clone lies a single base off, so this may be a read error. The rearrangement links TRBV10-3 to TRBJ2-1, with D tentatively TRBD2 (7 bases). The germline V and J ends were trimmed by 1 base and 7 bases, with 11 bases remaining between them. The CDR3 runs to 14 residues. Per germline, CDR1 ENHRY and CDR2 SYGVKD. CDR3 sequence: CAISEWGGINEQFF. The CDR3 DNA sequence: TGTGCCATCAGTGAGTGGGGGGGCATAAATGAGCAGTTCTTC.

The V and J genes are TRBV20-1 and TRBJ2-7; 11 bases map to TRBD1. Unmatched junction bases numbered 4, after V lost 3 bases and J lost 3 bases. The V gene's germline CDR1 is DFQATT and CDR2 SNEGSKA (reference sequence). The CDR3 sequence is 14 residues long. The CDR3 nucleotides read TGCAGTGCTAGGGACAGGGGGCGCCTCTACGAGCAGTACTTC. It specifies CSARDRGRLYEQYF.

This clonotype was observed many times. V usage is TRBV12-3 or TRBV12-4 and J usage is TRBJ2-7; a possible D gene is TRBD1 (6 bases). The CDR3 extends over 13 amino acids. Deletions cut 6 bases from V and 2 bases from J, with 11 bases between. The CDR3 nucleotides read TGTGCCAGCAGCCGGACAGATACCTACGAGCAGTACTTC. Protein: CASSRTDTYEQYF.

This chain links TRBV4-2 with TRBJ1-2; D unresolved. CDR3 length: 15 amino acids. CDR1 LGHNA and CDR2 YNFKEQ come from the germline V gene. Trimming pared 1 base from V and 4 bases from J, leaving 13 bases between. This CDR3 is CASSQGSGDGYGYTF. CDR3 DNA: TGTGCCAGCAGCCAAGGTAGCGGGGATGGCTATGGCTACACCTTC.

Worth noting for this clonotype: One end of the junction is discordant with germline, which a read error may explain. The CDR3 spells CVSSHLGTRTSGRHETQYF. CDR3 DNA sequence: TGTGTCAGCAGCCACCTCGGGACCCGGACTAGCGGGAGGCATGAGACCCAGTACTTC. This chain uses TRBV7-2 with TRBJ2-7; 14 bases are shared with TRBD2. The DNA end lines up better with TRBJ2-5; the J call may be wrong. Germline CDR1 and CDR2: SGHTA and FQGNSA. CDR3 length: 19 amino acids.

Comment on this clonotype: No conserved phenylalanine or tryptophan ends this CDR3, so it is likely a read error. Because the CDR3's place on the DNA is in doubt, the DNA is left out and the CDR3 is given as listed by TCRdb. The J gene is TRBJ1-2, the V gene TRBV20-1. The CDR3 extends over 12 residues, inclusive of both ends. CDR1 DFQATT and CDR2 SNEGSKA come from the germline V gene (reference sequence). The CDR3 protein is CSADTTTEGYTC.

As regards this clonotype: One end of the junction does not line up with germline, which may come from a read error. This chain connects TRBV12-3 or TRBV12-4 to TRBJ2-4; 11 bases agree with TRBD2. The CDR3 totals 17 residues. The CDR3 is CVSSGGPGLAVSYLRYF. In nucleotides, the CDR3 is TGTGTCAGCAGTGGGGGACCGGGACTAGCGGTATCTTACCTTAGGTACTTC.

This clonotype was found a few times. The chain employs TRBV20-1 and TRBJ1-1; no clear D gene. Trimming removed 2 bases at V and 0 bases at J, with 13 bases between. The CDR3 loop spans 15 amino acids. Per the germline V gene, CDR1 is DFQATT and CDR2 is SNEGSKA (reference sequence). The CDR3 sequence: CSARTYLELNTEAFF. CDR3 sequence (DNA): TGCAGTGCTAGAACGTATCTGGAGCTGAACACTGAAGCTTTCTTT.

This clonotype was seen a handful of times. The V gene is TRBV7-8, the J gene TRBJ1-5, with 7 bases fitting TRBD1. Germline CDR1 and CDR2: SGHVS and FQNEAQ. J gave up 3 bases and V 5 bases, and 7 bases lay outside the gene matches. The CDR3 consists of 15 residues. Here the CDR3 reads CASSPMGQYNQPQHF. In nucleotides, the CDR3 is TGTGCCAGCAGCCCTATGGGACAGTACAATCAGCCCCAGCATTTT.

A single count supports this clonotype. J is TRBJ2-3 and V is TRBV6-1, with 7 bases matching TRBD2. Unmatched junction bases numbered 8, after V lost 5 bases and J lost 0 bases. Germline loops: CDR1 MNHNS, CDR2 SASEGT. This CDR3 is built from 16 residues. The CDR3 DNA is TGTGCCAGCAGTCGAGGTGGGGGGGGTAGCACAGATACGCAGTATTTT. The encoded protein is CASSRGGGGSTDTQYF.

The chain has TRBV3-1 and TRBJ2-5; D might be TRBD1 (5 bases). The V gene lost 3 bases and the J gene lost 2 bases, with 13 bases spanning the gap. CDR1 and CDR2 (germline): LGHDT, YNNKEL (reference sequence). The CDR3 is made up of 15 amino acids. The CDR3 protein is CASSQSGIGQETQYF. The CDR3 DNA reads TGTGCCAGCAGCCAGTCAGGGATCGGACAAGAGACCCAGTACTTC.

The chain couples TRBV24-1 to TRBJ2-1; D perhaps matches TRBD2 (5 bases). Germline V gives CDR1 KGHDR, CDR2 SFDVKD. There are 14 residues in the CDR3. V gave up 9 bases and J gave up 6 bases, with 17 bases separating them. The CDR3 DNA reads TGTGCCACCGGTGGACGGGGTTCAGTCAATGAGCAGTTCTTC. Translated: CATGGRGSVNEQFF.

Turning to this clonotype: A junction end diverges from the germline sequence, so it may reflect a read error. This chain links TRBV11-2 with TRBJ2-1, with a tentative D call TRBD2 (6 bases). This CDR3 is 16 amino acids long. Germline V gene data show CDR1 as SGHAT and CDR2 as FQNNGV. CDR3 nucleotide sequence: TGTGCCAGCAGCTTCCGTGGGGCGGGATATCACAATGAGCGGTTCTTC. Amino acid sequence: CASSFRGAGYHNERFF.

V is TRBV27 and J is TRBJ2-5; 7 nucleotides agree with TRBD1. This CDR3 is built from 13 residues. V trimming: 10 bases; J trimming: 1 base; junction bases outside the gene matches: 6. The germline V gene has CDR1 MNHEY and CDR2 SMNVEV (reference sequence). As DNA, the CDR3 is TGTGCCACCGCCCGGGACAGCCAAGAGACCCAGTACTTC. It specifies CATARDSQETQYF.

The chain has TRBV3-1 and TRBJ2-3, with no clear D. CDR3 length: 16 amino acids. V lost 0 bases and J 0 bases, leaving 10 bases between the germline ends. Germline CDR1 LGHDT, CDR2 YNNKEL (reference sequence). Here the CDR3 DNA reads TGTGCCAGCAGCCAAGATCAATCCGGTAGCACAGATACGCAGTATTTT. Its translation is CASSQDQSGSTDTQYF.

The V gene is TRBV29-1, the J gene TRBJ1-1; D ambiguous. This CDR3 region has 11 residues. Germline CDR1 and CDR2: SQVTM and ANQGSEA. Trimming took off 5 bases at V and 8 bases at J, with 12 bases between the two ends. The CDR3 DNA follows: TGCAGCGTTCCGGGCCTGACGGAAGCTTTCTTT. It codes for CSVPGLTEAFF.